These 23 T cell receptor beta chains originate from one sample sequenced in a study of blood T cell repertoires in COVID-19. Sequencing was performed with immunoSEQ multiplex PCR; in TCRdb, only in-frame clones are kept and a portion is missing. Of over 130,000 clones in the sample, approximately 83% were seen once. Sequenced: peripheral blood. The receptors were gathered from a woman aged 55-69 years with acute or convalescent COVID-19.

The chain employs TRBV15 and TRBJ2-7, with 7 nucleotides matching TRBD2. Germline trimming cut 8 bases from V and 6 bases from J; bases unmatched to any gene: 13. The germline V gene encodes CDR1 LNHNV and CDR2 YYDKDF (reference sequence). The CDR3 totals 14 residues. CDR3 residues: CATSPGLVVSEQYF. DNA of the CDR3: TGTGCCACCTCGCCCGGACTAGTTGTGTCCGAGCAGTACTTC. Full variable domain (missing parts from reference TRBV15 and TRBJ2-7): DAMVIQNPRYQVTQFGKPVTLSCSQTLNHNVMYWYQQKSSQAPKLLFHYYDKDFNNEADTPDNFQSRRPNTSFCFLDIRSPGLGDTAMYLCATSPGLVVSEQYFGPGTRLTVT.

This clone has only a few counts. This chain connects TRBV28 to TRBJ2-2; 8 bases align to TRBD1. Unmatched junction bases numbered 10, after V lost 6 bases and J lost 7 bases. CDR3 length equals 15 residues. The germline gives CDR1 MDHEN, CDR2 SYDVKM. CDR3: CASRYRTGLSGELFF. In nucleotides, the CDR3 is TGTGCCAGCAGATATAGGACAGGGTTAAGCGGGGAGCTGTTTTTT.

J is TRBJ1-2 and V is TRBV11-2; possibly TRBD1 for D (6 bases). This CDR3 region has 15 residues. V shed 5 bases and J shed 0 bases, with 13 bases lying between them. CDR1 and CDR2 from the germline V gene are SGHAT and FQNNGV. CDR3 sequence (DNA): TGTGCCAGCAGCGCAATCGGGGACACTAACTATGGCTACACCTTC. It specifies CASSAIGDTNYGYTF.

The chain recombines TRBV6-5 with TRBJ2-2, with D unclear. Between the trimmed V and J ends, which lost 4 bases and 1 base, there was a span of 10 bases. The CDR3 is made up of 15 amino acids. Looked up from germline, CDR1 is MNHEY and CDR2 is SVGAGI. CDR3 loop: CASSFQILNTGELFF. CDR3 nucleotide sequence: TGTGCCAGCAGTTTCCAGATCTTGAACACCGGGGAGCTGTTTTTT.

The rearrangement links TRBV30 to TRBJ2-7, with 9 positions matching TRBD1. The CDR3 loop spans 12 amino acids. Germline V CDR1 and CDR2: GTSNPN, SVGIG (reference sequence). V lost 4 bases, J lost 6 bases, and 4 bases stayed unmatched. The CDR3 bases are TGTGCCTGGACCCGACAGGGGGTCGAGCAGTACTTC. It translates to CAWTRQGVEQYF.

The CDR3 sequence: CASSPGTGSYEQYF. The CDR3 DNA reads as TGCGCCAGCAGCCCCGGGACAGGGTCCTACGAGCAGTACTTC. The rearrangement links TRBV5-1 to TRBJ2-7; 9 nucleotides align to TRBD1. The CDR3 contains 14 residues. Per the germline V gene, CDR1 is SGHRS and CDR2 is YFSETQ. Trimming removed 4 bases from V and 1 base from J; junction bases left unmatched: 3.

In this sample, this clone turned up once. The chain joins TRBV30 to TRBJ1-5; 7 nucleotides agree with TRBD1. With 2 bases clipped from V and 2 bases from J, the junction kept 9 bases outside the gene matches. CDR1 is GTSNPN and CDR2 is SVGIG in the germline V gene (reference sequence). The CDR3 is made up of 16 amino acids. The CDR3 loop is CAWSTTTGDGNQPQHF. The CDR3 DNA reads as TGTGCCTGGAGTACCACTACAGGGGATGGCAATCAGCCCCAGCATTTT.

CDR3 protein: CASSFISGSRRPGTDTQYF. CDR3 in DNA: TGTGCCAGCAGCTTTATTAGCGGGAGCCGCAGACCAGGTACAGATACGCAGTATTTT. The chain joins TRBV11-2 to TRBJ2-3; 9 bases align to TRBD2. CDR1 is SGHAT, CDR2 FQNNGV, per germline. Unmatched junction bases numbered 16, after V lost 3 bases and J lost 3 bases. The CDR3 contains 19 residues. Complete variable domain (other parts from reference TRBV11-2 and TRBJ2-3): EAGVAQSPRYKIIEKRQSVAFWCNPISGHATLYWYQQILGQGPKLLIQFQNNGVVDDSQLPKDRFSAERLKGVDSTLKIQPAKLEDSAVYLCASSFISGSRRPGTDTQYFGPGTRLTVL.

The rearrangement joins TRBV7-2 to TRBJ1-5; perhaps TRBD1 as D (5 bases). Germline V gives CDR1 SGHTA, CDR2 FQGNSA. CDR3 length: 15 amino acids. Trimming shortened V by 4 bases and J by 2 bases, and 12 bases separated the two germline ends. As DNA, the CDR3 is TGTGCCAGCAGCTCGGGGGAACTCCGCAATCAGCCCCAGCATTTT. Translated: CASSSGELRNQPQHF.

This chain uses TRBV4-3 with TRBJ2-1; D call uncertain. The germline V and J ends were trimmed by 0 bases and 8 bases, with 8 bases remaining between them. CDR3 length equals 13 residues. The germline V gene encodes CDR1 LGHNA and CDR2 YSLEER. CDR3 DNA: TGCGCCAGCAGCCAAGATCTTCTGTATGAGCAGTTCTTC. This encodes CASSQDLLYEQFF.

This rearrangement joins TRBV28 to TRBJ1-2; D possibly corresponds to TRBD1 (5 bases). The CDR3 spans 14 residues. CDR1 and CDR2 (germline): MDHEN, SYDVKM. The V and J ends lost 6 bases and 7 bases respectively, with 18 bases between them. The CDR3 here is CASSPGGVWSGYTF. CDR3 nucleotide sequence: TGTGCCAGCAGCCCCGGGGGGGTATGGAGTGGCTACACCTTC.

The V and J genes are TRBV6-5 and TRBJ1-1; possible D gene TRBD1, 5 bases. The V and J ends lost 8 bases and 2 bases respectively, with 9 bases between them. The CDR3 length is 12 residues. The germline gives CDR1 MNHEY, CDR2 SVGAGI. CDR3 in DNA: TGTGCCAGCGGCAGGGCAAACACTGAAGCTTTCTTT. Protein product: CASGRANTEAFF.

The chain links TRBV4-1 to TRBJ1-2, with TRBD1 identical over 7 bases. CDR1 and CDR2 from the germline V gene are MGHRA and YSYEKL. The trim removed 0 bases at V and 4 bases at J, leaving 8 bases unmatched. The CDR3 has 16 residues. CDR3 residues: CASSQELHTGVYGYTF. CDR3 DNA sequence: TGCGCCAGCAGCCAAGAACTTCATACAGGGGTCTATGGCTACACCTTC.

This CDR3 is CASTRRLAGGSTDTQYF. The CDR3 region has the DNA TGTGCCAGCACAAGACGGCTAGCGGGAGGGTCGACAGATACGCAGTATTTT. V and J are TRBV27 and TRBJ2-3, with 12 nucleotides matching TRBD2. The CDR3 is 17 residues long. V gave up 7 bases and J gave up 3 bases; unmatched junction bases: 11. CDR1 is MNHEY, CDR2 SMNVEV, per germline (reference sequence).

CDR3 sequence: CASSDQGARYNEQFF. CDR3 nucleotides: TGTGCCAGCAGTGATCAGGGGGCGCGGTACAATGAGCAGTTCTTC. The J gene is TRBJ2-1, the V gene TRBV2; 8 bases fit TRBD1. CDR1 and CDR2 from the germline V gene are SNHLY and FYNNEI. Losses at the gene ends were 3 bases for V and 4 bases for J; bases not matched to a gene: 5. The length of the CDR3 is 15 residues.

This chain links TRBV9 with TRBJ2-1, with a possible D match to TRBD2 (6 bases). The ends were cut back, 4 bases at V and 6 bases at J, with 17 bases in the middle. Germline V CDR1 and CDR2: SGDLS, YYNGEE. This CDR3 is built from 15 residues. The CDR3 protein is CASSYRPASVNEQFF. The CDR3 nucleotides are TGTGCCAGCAGCTATAGGCCGGCTAGCGTCAATGAGCAGTTCTTC.

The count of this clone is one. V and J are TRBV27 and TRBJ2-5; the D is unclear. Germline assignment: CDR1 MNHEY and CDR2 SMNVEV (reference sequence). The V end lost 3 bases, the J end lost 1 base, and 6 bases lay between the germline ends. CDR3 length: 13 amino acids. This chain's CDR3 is CASSFGSQETQYF. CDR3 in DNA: TGTGCCAGCAGTTTTGGTAGCCAAGAGACCCAGTACTTC.

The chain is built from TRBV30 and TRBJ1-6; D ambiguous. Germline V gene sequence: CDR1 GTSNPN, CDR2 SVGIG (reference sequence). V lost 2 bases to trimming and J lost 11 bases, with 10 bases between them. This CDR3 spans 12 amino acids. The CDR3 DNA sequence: TGTGCCTGGAGTCCGTCTTCTACACCCCTCCACTTT. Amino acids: CAWSPSSTPLHF.

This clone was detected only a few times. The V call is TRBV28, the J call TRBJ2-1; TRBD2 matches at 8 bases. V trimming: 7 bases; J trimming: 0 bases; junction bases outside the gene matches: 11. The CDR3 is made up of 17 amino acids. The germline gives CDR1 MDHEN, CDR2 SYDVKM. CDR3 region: CASTSAGVPSSYNEQFF. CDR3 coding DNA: TGTGCCAGCACTTCAGCGGGGGTACCGAGCTCCTACAATGAGCAGTTCTTC.

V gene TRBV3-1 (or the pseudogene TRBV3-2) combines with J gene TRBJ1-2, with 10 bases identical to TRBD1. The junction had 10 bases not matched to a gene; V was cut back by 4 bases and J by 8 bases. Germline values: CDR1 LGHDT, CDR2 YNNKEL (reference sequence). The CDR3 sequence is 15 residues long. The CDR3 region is CASSRITGTGDGYTF. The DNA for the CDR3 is TGTGCCAGCAGCCGAATTACCGGGACAGGGGACGGCTACACCTTC.

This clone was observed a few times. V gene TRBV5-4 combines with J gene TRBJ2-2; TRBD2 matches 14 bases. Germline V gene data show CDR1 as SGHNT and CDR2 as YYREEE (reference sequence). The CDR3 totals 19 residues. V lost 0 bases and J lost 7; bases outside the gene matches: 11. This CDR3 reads CASSLARGTSGSVGGELFF. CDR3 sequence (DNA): TGTGCCAGCAGCTTGGCCCGCGGGACTAGCGGGAGTGTCGGCGGGGAGCTGTTTTTT.

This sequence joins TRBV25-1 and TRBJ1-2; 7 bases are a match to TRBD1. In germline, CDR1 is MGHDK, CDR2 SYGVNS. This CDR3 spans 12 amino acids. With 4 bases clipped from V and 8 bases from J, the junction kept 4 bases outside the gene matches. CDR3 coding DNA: TGTGCCAGCAGTGGACAGGGCTTAGGCTACACCTTC. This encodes CASSGQGLGYTF.

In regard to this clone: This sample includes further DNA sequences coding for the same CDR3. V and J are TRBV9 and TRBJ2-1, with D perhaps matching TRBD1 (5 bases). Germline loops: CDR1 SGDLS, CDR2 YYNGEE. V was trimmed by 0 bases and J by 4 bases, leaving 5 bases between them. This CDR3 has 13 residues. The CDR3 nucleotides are TGTGCCAGCAGCGTAGCAGGGTACAATGAGCAGTTCTTC. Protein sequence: CASSVAGYNEQFF.